This T cell receptor beta chain was sequenced in a study of OX40 agonist ivuxolimab in advanced cancers. This CDR3 is 11 amino acids long. Trimming pared 3 bases from V and 4 bases from J, leaving 3 bases between. Per the germline V gene, CDR1 is LNHDA and CDR2 is SQIVND (reference sequence). This table comes from immunoSEQ multiplex PCR, and its TCRdb copy is limited to in-frame clones, with some not included. In the table there are several thousand clones, about nine tenths of which are singletons. The chain links TRBV19 to TRBJ2-5; D not certain. Source: CD4+ or CD8+ T cells sorted from blood, taken in a trial of the OX40 agonist ivuxolimab. This receptor was taken from an adult with an advanced solid tumor such as melanoma, head and neck, liver or kidney cancer. The DNA for the CDR3 is TGTGCCAGTAGTATGGGAGAGACCCAGTACTTC. It specifies CASSMGETQYF. Full variable domain (missing parts from reference TRBV19 and TRBJ2-5): DGGITQSPKYLFRKEGQNVTLSCEQNLNHDAMYWYRQDPGQGLRLIYYSQIVNDFQKGDIAEGYSVSREKKESFPLTVTSAQKNPTAFYLCASSMGETQYFGPGTRLLVL.